This T cell receptor (beta chain) emerged from a study of blood T cell repertoires in COVID-19. About the study: Italy, Spain and the United States were the sources of the convalescent and acute COVID-19 samples.

This clone has more than one count but fewer than ten. CDR1 and CDR2 from the germline V gene are LNHDA and SQIVND (reference sequence). The CDR3 covers 16 residues. The ends were cut back, 5 bases at V and 0 bases at J, with 14 bases in the middle. Assay used: immunoSEQ multiplex PCR; TCRdb lists only in-frame clones, some missing. The repertoire includes 71,000 or so clones, 85% to 90% of them detected once, and 6.5% to 8.5% sits in the top ten. The sample comprised peripheral blood. This rearrangement joins TRBV19 to TRBJ1-5; TRBD1 might be the D (6 bases). The receptor comes from a man aged 45 to 65 with active COVID-19. The CDR3 DNA reads TGTGCCAGTAGTCTCTCCGGGACATATAGCAATCAGCCCCAGCATTTT. It encodes CASSLSGTYSNQPQHF.